This T cell receptor (beta chain) originates from a study of identical twins. MiXCR was run by TCRdb on the 5' RACE reads, yielding one entry per CDR3 protein. The table has approximately 410,000 distinct CDR3 sequences, about 18% seen once. The V gene's germline CDR1 is MNHNS and CDR2 SASEGT. V was pared by 6 bases and J by 11 bases, with 14 bases between. The CDR3 contains 13 residues. Sequenced material: naive T cells sorted from blood. This TCR came from a man between 45 and 60 years old in good health. V and J are TRBV6-1 and TRBJ1-6; possible D gene TRBD1, 6 bases. CDR3 DNA sequence: TGTGCCAGCAGCAGGGACATTCCGGCACCCCTCCACTTT. Its translation: CASSRDIPAPLHF.